These 21 T cell receptor beta chains share one sample of origin, sequenced in a study of blood T cell repertoires in COVID-19. TCRdb's table, derived via immunoSEQ multiplex PCR, lists solely in-frame clones and lacks some. The top ten clones hold around a sixth of a sample with under 200,000 clones, less than 85% of them seen once. The sequencing sample was made of PBMCs or T cells enriched from blood (not recorded which). Receptors originate from a man aged 55 to 70 who had recovered from COVID-19.

This chain uses TRBV19 with TRBJ2-1; TRBD2 is a possible D gene (6 bases). The germline gives CDR1 LNHDA, CDR2 SQIVND (reference sequence). The CDR3 is 14 amino acids. V was cut by 10 bases and J by 7 bases, with 20 bases left in between. The CDR3 nucleotides are TGTGCCACCGGGACTTCCGAAATAGGAAATGAGCAGTTCTTC. Translated, it gives CATGTSEIGNEQFF.

The chain recombines TRBV19 with TRBJ1-6; TRBD1 might be the D (5 bases). Germline V gene data show CDR1 as LNHDA and CDR2 as SQIVND (reference sequence). The CDR3 length is 16 residues. Trimming shortened V by 3 bases and J by 2 bases, and 11 bases separated the two germline ends. The CDR3 reads CASSIGGRTYNSPLHF. Here the CDR3 DNA reads TGTGCCAGTAGTATCGGGGGACGCACCTATAATTCACCCCTCCACTTT.

J is TRBJ2-1 and V is TRBV7-3; 8 bases agree with TRBD2. CDR1 is SGHTA and CDR2 is FQGTGA in the germline V gene. J gave up 5 bases and V 8 bases, and 5 bases lay outside the gene matches. This CDR3 region has 13 residues. The CDR3 nucleotides read TGTGCCAGCGGCGGGGGGTCCCACAATGAGCAGTTCTTC. Protein product: CASGGGSHNEQFF.

The V call is TRBV5-6, the J call TRBJ2-7, with a possible D match to TRBD2 (5 bases). The length of the CDR3 is 15 residues. The V gene lost 1 base and the J gene lost 0 bases, with 11 bases spanning the gap. Germline V CDR1 and CDR2: SGHDT, YYEEEE. CDR3 in amino acids: CASSLIRGTSYEQYF. Here the CDR3 DNA reads TGTGCCAGCAGCTTGATACGGGGAACCTCCTACGAGCAGTACTTC.

This chain links TRBV3-1 (or the pseudogene TRBV3-2) with TRBJ2-2; 7 bases fit TRBD2. The V and J ends lost 1 base and 0 bases, in that order; junction bases with no gene match: 2. The germline V gene encodes CDR1 LGHDT and CDR2 YNNKEL (reference sequence). The CDR3 has 16 amino acids. The CDR3 spells CASSQGSGANTGELFF. The CDR3, as DNA: TGTGCCAGCAGCCAAGGGAGCGGGGCGAACACCGGGGAGCTGTTTTTT.

The gene calls are TRBV20-1 and TRBJ1-4; TRBD1 is a possible D gene (6 bases). This CDR3 region has 15 residues. V was trimmed by 3 bases and J by 0 bases, leaving 11 bases between them. CDR1 and CDR2 (germline): DFQATT, SNEGSKA (reference sequence). The CDR3 loop reads CSASLGAATNEKLFF. As DNA, the CDR3 is TGCAGTGCTAGTTTGGGGGCTGCAACTAATGAAAAACTGTTTTTT.

The chain recombines TRBV2 with TRBJ1-2, with D uncertain. The CDR3 extends over 14 amino acids. The V and J ends lost 5 bases and 4 bases respectively, with 14 bases between them. Germline V gene data show CDR1 as SNHLY and CDR2 as FYNNEI. DNA for the CDR3: TGTGCCAGCAGTACCGACCTAGCTTCCTATGGCTACACCTTC. This sequence encodes CASSTDLASYGYTF.

This clone has only a few counts. The chain carries TRBV11-3 and TRBJ2-2; the D gene is possibly TRBD1 (5 bases). This CDR3 contains 15 residues. Trimming stripped 2 bases from V and 1 base from J, with 8 bases between. CDR1 is SGHNT and CDR2 is YENEEA in the germline V gene. The chain's CDR3 is CASSLSGLNTGELFF. CDR3 bases: TGTGCCAGCAGCTTATCAGGGCTGAACACCGGGGAGCTGTTTTTT.

The gene calls are TRBV19 and TRBJ2-3, with D tentatively TRBD2 (5 bases). This CDR3 contains 15 residues. In germline, CDR1 is LNHDA, CDR2 SQIVND (reference sequence). Trimming left V 3 bases short and J 0 bases short, with 10 bases between. The CDR3 reads CASSIRGLSTDTQYF. The CDR3 nucleotides are TGTGCCAGTAGTATCCGCGGGCTAAGCACAGATACGCAGTATTTT.

This rearrangement joins TRBV19 to TRBJ2-3; D call uncertain. CDR1 and CDR2 from the germline V gene are LNHDA and SQIVND (reference sequence). This CDR3 spans 14 amino acids. Deletions cut 5 bases from V and 7 bases from J, with 16 bases between. Written as DNA, the CDR3 is TGTGCCAGTAGTCCACTGTCCCGCCTTAATACGCAGTATTTT. Amino acid sequence: CASSPLSRLNTQYF.

The V call is TRBV7-9, the J call TRBJ2-1, with 8 bases aligning to TRBD2. V trimming: 5 bases; J trimming: 2 bases; junction bases outside the gene matches: 5. The germline V gene encodes CDR1 SEHNR and CDR2 FQNEAQ (reference sequence). The CDR3 runs 15 residues. CDR3 protein: CASSQKRGTYNEQFF. The DNA for the CDR3 is TGTGCCAGCAGCCAAAAGCGGGGGACCTACAATGAGCAGTTCTTC.

V gene TRBV18 combines with J gene TRBJ2-7, with a weak D call TRBD2 (6 bases). The V end lost 3 bases, the J end lost 6 bases, and 15 bases lay between the germline ends. The CDR3 totals 14 residues. CDR1 and CDR2 from the germline V gene are KGHSH and LQKENI. CDR3 DNA: TGTGCCAGCTCACCGGTGGAGGGGATAAGCGAGCAGTACTTC. Protein: CASSPVEGISEQYF.

V usage is TRBV5-1 and J usage is TRBJ1-3; a weak D match, TRBD1 (6 bases). Germline CDR1 and CDR2: SGHRS and YFSETQ. The CDR3 is made up of 16 amino acids. The V end lost 0 bases, the J end lost 3 bases, and 13 bases lay between the germline ends. The CDR3 bases are TGCGCCAGCAGCTTGGATGGACAGCTCGGTGGAAACACCATATATTTT. It encodes CASSLDGQLGGNTIYF.

The rearrangement links TRBV27 to TRBJ2-1; 7 nucleotides agree with TRBD1. The length of the CDR3 is 13 residues. The germline gives CDR1 MNHEY, CDR2 SMNVEV (reference sequence). V lost 5 bases to trimming and J lost 10 bases; unmatched junction nucleotides: 8. CDR3 nucleotide sequence: TGTGCCAGCAGTCGCTCAACAGGGGTGGAGCAGTTCTTC. Amino acid sequence: CASSRSTGVEQFF.

V usage is TRBV2 and J usage is TRBJ2-1; D unresolved. CDR3 length equals 13 residues. The germline CDR1 and CDR2 sequences are SNHLY and FYNNEI. Deletions cut 8 bases from V and 2 bases from J, with 10 bases between. CDR3 in amino acids: CASLPFAYNEQFF. In DNA, the CDR3 is TGTGCCAGCCTACCCTTTGCCTACAATGAGCAGTTCTTC. Filled out from reference TRBV2 and TRBJ2-1, the complete variable domain reads EPEVTQTPSHQVTQMGQEVILRCVPISNHLYFYWYRQILGQKVEFLVSFYNNEISEKSEIFDDQFSVERPDGSNFTLKIRSTKLEDSAMYFCASLPFAYNEQFFGPGTRLTVL.

This rearrangement joins TRBV28 to TRBJ1-2; 10 bases match TRBD1. The J segment lost 4 bases and the V segment lost 5 bases, leaving 7 bases of the junction unmatched. Germline loops: CDR1 MDHEN, CDR2 SYDVKM. This CDR3 has 15 residues. The CDR3 protein is CASSTPTGGTYGYTF. CDR3 nucleotide sequence: TGTGCCAGCAGTACCCCGACAGGGGGCACCTATGGCTACACCTTC.

The genes are TRBV5-1 and TRBJ2-1; 7 nucleotides agree with TRBD2. The CDR3 is 14 amino acids. CDR1 SGHRS and CDR2 YFSETQ come from the germline V gene. The junction had 2 bases not matched to a gene; V was cut back by 1 base and J by 4 bases. CDR3 loop: CASSLRLAYNEQFF. The DNA for the CDR3 is TGCGCCAGCAGCTTGCGACTAGCTTACAATGAGCAGTTCTTC.

This clone was picked up a small number of times. The chain recombines TRBV5-1 with TRBJ2-1, with 10 bases that match TRBD2. In germline, CDR1 is SGHRS, CDR2 YFSETQ. Trimming took 4 bases from V and 0 from J; bases not matched to a gene: 4. The CDR3 sequence is 16 residues long. The CDR3 nucleotides are TGCGCCAGCAGCGGGTCTAGCGGGAGCTCCTACAATGAGCAGTTCTTC. It is translated as CASSGSSGSSYNEQFF.

This clone turned up a few times. This chain joins TRBV29-1 and TRBJ1-1, with a possible D match to TRBD1 (5 bases). Trimming took 4 bases from V and 3 from J, leaving 12 bases between them. Per the germline V gene, CDR1 is SQVTM and CDR2 is ANQGSEA. This CDR3 has 13 amino acids. The CDR3 region is CSVVSDTYTEAFF. Here the CDR3 DNA reads TGCAGCGTTGTGTCGGACACTTACACTGAAGCTTTCTTT.

The V call is TRBV6-6, the J call TRBJ1-6; 8 bases fit TRBD1. J gave up 7 bases and V 8 bases, and 7 bases lay outside the gene matches. The CDR3 covers 14 residues. The germline V gene encodes CDR1 MNHNY and CDR2 SVGAGI (reference sequence). The CDR3 bases are TGTGCCAGCCGAGCGGGACAGGAGAATTCACCCCTCCACTTT. It encodes CASRAGQENSPLHF.

The chain recombines TRBV10-3 with TRBJ2-4; 7 bases map to TRBD1. The CDR3 has 13 residues. The V segment lost 10 bases and the J segment 3 bases; nucleotides outside the gene matches: 6. Germline V CDR1 and CDR2: ENHRY, SYGVKD. CDR3 in DNA: TGTGCCACCCATGACAGGGACAAAAACATTCAGTACTTC. Protein sequence: CATHDRDKNIQYF.